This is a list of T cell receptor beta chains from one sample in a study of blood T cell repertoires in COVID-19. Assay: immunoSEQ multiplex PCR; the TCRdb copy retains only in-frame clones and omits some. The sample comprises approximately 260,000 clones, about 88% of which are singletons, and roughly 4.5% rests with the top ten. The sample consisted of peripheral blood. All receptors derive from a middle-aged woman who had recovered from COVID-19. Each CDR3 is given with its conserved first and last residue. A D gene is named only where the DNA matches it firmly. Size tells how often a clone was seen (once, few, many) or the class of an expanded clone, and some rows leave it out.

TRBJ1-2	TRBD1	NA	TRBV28	TGTGCCAGCACCCAAGGGGGACAGGGAGATTCGAACTATGGCTACACCTTC	CASTQGGQGDSNYGYTF
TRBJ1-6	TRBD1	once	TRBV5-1	TGCGCCAGCAGAGTTCGAGGACCGGGACAGTATTCACCCCTCCACTTT	CASRVRGPGQYSPLHF
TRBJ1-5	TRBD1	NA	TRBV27	TGTGCCAGCAGTTTTTTGACAGGGGGTTCTGACCCCCCGAGTCAGCCCCAGCATTTT	CASSFLTGGSDPPSQPQHF
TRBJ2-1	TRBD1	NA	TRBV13	TGTGCCAGCAGCTTAGCAGGGGGAGTTTACAATGAGCAGTTCTTC	CASSLAGGVYNEQFF
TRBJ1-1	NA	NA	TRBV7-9	TGTGCCAGCAGCTTAGCAACACAGATGAGGGCCACTGAAGCTTTCTTT	CASSLATQMRATEAFF
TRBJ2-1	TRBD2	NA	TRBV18	TGTGCCAGCTCACCTCAGGTGCTAGCGGGAGTTGGTAATGAGCAGTTCTTC	CASSPQVLAGVGNEQFF
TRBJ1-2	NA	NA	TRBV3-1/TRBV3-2	TGTGCCAGCAGCCAATCGACAGCCTATGGCTACACCTTC	CASSQSTAYGYTF
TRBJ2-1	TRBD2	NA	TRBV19	TGTGCCAGTAGTATAACTAGCGGGGGGCTAGAGCAGTTCTTC	CASSITSGGLEQFF
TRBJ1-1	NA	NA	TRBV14	TGTGCCAGCAGCCAAGAGGTCGCGGGGACTGAAGCTTTCTTT	CASSQEVAGTEAFF
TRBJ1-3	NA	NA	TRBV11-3	TGTGCCAGCAGCTTAGAACGGGGGAACACCATATATTTT	CASSLERGNTIYF
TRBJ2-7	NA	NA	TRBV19	TGTGCCAGTATAGCCAGGGGTGGAACCTACGAGCAGTACTTC	CASIARGGTYEQYF
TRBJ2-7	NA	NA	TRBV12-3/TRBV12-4	TGTGCCAGCACCCAGGACATATACGAGCAGTACTTC	CASTQDIYEQYF
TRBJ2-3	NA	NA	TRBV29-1	TGCAGCGTTGAGGTACGCACATCCAGTGGTGCGCAGTATTTT	CSVEVRTSSGAQYF
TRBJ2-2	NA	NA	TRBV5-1	TGCGCCAGCAGCTTGGGACAGGTGAACACCGGGGAGCTGTTTTTT	CASSLGQVNTGELFF
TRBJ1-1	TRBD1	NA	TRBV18	TGTGCCAGCTCACCCCCCCCGACAGGGTGGACTGAAGCTTTCTTT	CASSPPPTGWTEAFF
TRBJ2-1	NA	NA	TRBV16	TGTGCCAGCAGCCAACCATGGACATCTGGCTCCTACAATGAGCAGTTCTTC	CASSQPWTSGSYNEQFF
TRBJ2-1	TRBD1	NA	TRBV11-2	TGTGCCAGCAGCATGACAGGGGACCCCTACAATGAGCAGTTCTTC	CASSMTGDPYNEQFF
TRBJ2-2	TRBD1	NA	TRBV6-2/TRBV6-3	TGTGCCAGCAGCAGAAGGACAGGGGCCCCCGGGGAGCTGTTTTTT	CASSRRTGAPGELFF
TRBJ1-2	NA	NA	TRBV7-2	TGTGCCAGCAGCGAGCGGACGGGAGCTAACTATGGCTACACCTTC	CASSERTGANYGYTF
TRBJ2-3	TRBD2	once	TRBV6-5	TGTGCCACCTCTGGGACTACCCAAGGCACAGATACGCAGTATTTT	CATSGTTQGTDTQYF
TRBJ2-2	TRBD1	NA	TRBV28	TGTGCCAGCAGTTTAGGGACAGCCTCTTATACGAACACCGGGGAGCTGTTTTTT	CASSLGTASYTNTGELFF
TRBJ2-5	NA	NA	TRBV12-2	TGTGCAAGTCGCCCGCCGCGGCCCCAGCGGGGGAGTCGAGAGACCCAGTACTTC	CASRPPRPQRGSRETQYF
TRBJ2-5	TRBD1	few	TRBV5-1	TGCGCCAGCAGCCCACAGGGGGCCTTCGAGGAGACCCAGTACTTC	CASSPQGAFEETQYF
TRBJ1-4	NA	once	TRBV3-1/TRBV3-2	TGTGCCAGCAGGGGAGCAACTAATGAAAAACTGTTTTTT	CASRGATNEKLFF
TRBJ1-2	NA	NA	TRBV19	TGTGCCAGTAGTATAGCCGGGGACTCCAAAAAAGGCTACACCTTC	CASSIAGDSKKGYTF
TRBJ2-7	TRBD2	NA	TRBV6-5	TGTGCCAGCTCCGTAAGTGGGGGGGTCTACGAGCAGTACTTC	CASSVSGGVYEQYF
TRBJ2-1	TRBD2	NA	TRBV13	TGTGCCAGCAGCCCCCTAGCGGGAAGGGGCAATGAGCAGTTCTTC	CASSPLAGRGNEQFF
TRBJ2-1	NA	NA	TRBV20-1	TGCAGTGCTGTCCAGGGGAATGAGCAGTTCTTC	CSAVQGNEQFF
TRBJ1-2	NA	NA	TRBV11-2	TGTGCCAGCAGCGCCGAGGTGAACCCCAACTATGGCTACACCTTC	CASSAEVNPNYGYTF
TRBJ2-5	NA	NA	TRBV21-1	TGTGCCAGCAGCAAAGGCCGGGAGACCCAGTACTTC	CASSKGRETQYF
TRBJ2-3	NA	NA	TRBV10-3	TGTGCCATCAGTCCGATAACAGGGACAGATACGCAGTATTTT	CAISPITGTDTQYF
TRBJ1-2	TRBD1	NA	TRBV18	TGTGCCAGCTCACCTCTTCCGGGACAGACCAACTATGGCTACACCTTC	CASSPLPGQTNYGYTF
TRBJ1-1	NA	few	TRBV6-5	TGTGCCAGCAGTTTTCAACAGACCCGTGAAGCTTTCTTT	CASSFQQTREAFF
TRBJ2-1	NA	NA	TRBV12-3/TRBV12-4	TGTGCCAGCAGTTCGGGAGTCGGAAATGAGCAGTTCTTC	CASSSGVGNEQFF
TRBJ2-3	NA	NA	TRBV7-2	TGTGCCAGCCTTAGAGACGCCAGGGCAGATACGCAGTATTTT	CASLRDARADTQYF